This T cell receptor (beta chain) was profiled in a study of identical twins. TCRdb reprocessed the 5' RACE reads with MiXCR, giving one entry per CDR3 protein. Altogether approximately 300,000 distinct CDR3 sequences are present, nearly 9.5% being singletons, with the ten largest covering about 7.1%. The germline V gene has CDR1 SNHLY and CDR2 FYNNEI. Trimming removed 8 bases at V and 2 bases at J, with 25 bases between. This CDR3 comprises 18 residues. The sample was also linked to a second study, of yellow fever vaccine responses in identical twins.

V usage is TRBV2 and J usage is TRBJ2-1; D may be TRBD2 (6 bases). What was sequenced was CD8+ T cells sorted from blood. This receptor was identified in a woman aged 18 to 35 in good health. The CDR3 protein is CASCTPRGVAATYNEQFF. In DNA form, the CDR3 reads TGTGCCAGCTGTACACCACGGGGTGTAGCGGCCACCTACAATGAGCAGTTCTTC.